This TCR beta chain was retrieved from a study of CD8 T cells in ankylosing spondylitis. Germline lookup yields CDR1 LNHDA and CDR2 SQIVND (reference sequence). The CDR3 sequence is 12 residues long. The V gene lost 1 base and the J gene lost 9 bases, with 7 bases spanning the gap. TCRdb used MiXCR to reprocess the 5' RACE reads, holding one entry per CDR3 protein. This sample carries 200,000 or so distinct CDR3 sequences, about 18% of them seen once, and the ten largest clones take about 4.3%. The source material was blood, either unsorted or a sorted T cell fraction (not recorded which). The rearrangement links TRBV19 to TRBJ2-1; the D gene is possibly TRBD2 (5 bases). The sequence was collected from a male donor between 5 and 29 years old with ankylosing spondylitis or in good health (not recorded which). In DNA, the CDR3 is TGTGCCAGTAGTATAGGAGGGAGTGAGCAGTTCTTC. Translating gives CASSIGGSEQFF.